This T cell receptor (beta chain) comes out of a study of cytomegalovirus exposure and HLA in healthy donors (dated 2017 in TCRdb). A note on the overall study: An earlier analysis of approximately 640 of the donors reported approximately 300 Gb of sequence data and some 120 million unique TCR beta sequences from approximately 180 million T cells. The study combined high-throughput TCR immunosequencing, statistical association of individual TCRs with disease status, and machine learning to predict cytomegalovirus infection status. Using immunosequencing, the study profiled T cell repertoires from 666 subjects and related those repertoires to cytomegalovirus serostatus. A later genetic analysis used genome-wide SNP genotypes for about 60% of the roughly 700 donors, treating that subset as a discovery cohort. Of the 350 to 400 genotyped donors, approximately 83% fell in the genetic ancestry cluster associated with self-reported Caucasian donors. Roughly 5 DR-DQ haplotypes were handled as single units for association and clustering, since linkage in the cohort was strong. The number of typed donors differed by locus: roughly 629-640 for A, B, C, DRB1 and DQB1; 522 for DQA1; 600 to 610 for DPA1; and some 470 for DPB1. Donor age, sex, ethnicity and CMV serostatus were compiled together with the repertoire data. HLA typing covered class I and class II loci at four-digit resolution. Rather than drawing on any new phenotypic data, the later analysis identified candidate immune exposures from TCR beta sequences and the way those sequences occurred across donors. Among around 400 genotyped donors of the cohort, an average of around 240,000 unique TCR beta nucleotide sequences were sequenced per donor, roughly 20% of them non-productive. The study aimed to test whether cataloging public T cell receptors could reveal signatures of past pathogen exposure. Every repertoire in the discovery cohort had been generated on one and the same sequencing platform. A later analysis re-examined previously published TCR beta repertoires from 500 to 700 donors and added high-resolution HLA genotyping to investigate patterns of TCR occurrence. Roughly 290 gigabases of sequencing data and approximately 92 million unique TCR sequences made up an early release that covered 640 HLA-typed donors. In an earlier analysis of 587 of the donors, high-throughput TCR beta sequencing was used to judge whether each TCR beta V gene segment behaved as functional or pseudogenic. Along with the approximately 650-subject first cohort, a separate validation cohort of over a hundred different subjects was used. What the authors observed across the whole study: In a later analysis, several top co-occurrence clusters were reported to appear linked to parvovirus B19, influenza, CMV and Epstein-Barr virus. In a later analysis, most CMV-associated TCR beta chains were found to appear HLA-restricted, with HLA associations seemingly driven largely by CMV exposure. While some public TCRs were present in many individuals, most TCR sequences turned up only very rarely across donors. Presence/absence analyses assumed roughly uniform sequencing depth across donors, an assumption that may not hold. The study listed 150 to 200 TCR beta chains as associated with cytomegalovirus. In an earlier analysis of about 600 of the donors, most TCR beta V segments appeared in productive rearrangements about 87% or about 30% of the time, broadly matching IMGT annotations. Correlated functional status among segregating V segments might be attributable to linkage disequilibrium, but an unknown experimental factor could not be ruled out. In this cohort, only TCR beta chains were sequenced, and detectable features were limited by the absence of alpha or paired-chain data. In vitro tests confirmed that three of the cytomegalovirus-associated TCR beta chains recognize cytomegalovirus antigens. For the cohort, immune exposure information was limited to CMV serostatus. In a later analysis, HLA-associated TCR beta chains showed more clonal expansion and lower generation probabilities than non-associated chains that were equally common. The 87-base-pair reads could not distinguish some IMGT-functional V segments, including TRBV6-2 and TRBV6-3, so those segments were excluded. A further reported finding was that TCR beta sequences accurately predicted the HLA-A and HLA-B alleles for most subjects in the first cohort. According to a later analysis, TCR association rates differed among HLA loci, with DRB1 alleles showing the most associated TCRs and HLA-C alleles showing the fewest. Because some donors lacked HLA typing at each locus, the association tests relied only on the typed subset. According to the authors, the approach could potentially be generalized to other disease states and immunological phenotypes. The earlier analysis of a few hundred of the donors excluded 15 to 20 rarely observed V segments, including chromosome 9 orphons, because counts were too low. The classifier was reported to diagnose cytomegalovirus status with high specificity and sensitivity in both the original cohort and the validation cohort. A later genetic analysis reported fewer N-insertions in productive TCRs among donors in an Asian-associated ancestry cluster than the approximately 700-donor mean. When HLA alleles, especially DR and DQ, strongly co-occurred, attributing TCR associations to individual alleles was difficult. A cluster of highly shared sequence variants was judged likely to represent a technical artifact of the sequencing pipeline. In a later analysis, around 15,000 TCR beta sequences were associated with specific HLA alleles at a false discovery rate of 0.05. In a later genetic analysis, a missense DCLRE1C variant was associated with V-gene and J-gene trimming of TCR beta chains, and the association was replicated in an independent cohort.

The library was built by means of the immunoSEQ multiplex PCR assay. The multiplex PCR relied on a mix of 60 forward primers for TCR Vbeta segments and 13 reverse primers for TCR Jbeta segments. Amplification of the CDR3 region of rearranged TCR beta genes was performed with a multiplex PCR assay on genomic DNA. The amplified TCR beta libraries were sequenced on the Illumina HiSeq System as 87-base-pair reads. From the authors' description of their analysis: Across the roughly 670 repertoires, a later analysis counted roughly 77 million unique TCR beta chains, 9.5 million to 13 million of which were shared by at least two donors. Raw reads were error-corrected and collapsed into unique sequences by a nearest-neighbor algorithm in which closely related sequences were merged to remove PCR and sequencing errors. Alignment of CDR3 sequences to IMGT reference sequences was used to assign V, D and J gene segments. For a sequence to be retained, a match of at least six nucleotides was required to both a V gene segment and a J gene segment. Rearrangements were classified as productive when the CDR3 lacked stop codons and remained in frame with V and J, and all other rearrangements were classified as non-productive. CDR3 was defined according to IMGT convention as the region running from the second conserved V-encoded cysteine to the conserved J-encoded phenylalanine. The earlier analysis of some 540 of the donors excluded any sequence lacking an unambiguous match to a single V gene segment. An earlier analysis of just under 600 of the donors called V segments functional above 56.7% productive rearrangements and segregating when the between-donor standard deviation exceeded 5%. A statistical classification framework was built to diagnose cytomegalovirus status from the catalog of TCR beta chain sequences. In a later analysis, TCR nucleotide sequences were compared against IMGT/GENE-DB human TR gene sequences so that V and J genes could be assigned. The TCRdist pipeline was used in a later analysis to assign CDR3 sequences and most-parsimonious VDJ recombination scenarios. In a later analysis, each TCR beta chain was defined by its CDR3 amino acid sequence together with its V-gene family, and reads lacking a unique V-gene family were excluded. To address suspected cross-contamination and a sequencing artifact, a later analysis removed over 500 highly shared, low-generation-probability nucleotide sequences. For each public chain, a later analysis derived a clonal expansion index from normalized ranks of inferred template counts within each repertoire. In a later analysis, generation probabilities were computed with a VDJ recombination model fitted to out-of-frame rearrangements, and the resulting probabilities were checked against IGoR. In a later analysis, TCR-TCR, TCR-HLA and TCR-CMV co-occurrence was scored with hypergeometric tests, and a repertoire-size bias correction was applied to TCR pairs. In a later analysis, false discovery rates were estimated by permuting HLA or CMV assignments 20 times. In a later analysis, co-occurring TCRs were grouped with DBSCAN, and TCRdist sequence similarity was added when clustering was performed within HLA-allele-positive subsets. Repertoires with fewer than 30,000 or more than 120,000 public chains, plus five repertoires with anomalous nucleotide sharing, were excluded from co-occurrence clustering. TCRdb stores this immuneACCESS table with in-frame sequences only. Part of the clones is absent; in the studies checked, under half of the shortfall reflects unresolved V genes, and no reason is known for the rest. V and J calls and clone size are copied from that table; D and trimming were computed from the DNA. The sample table shows 150,000 to 180,000 clones, and 70% to 80% are seen once. 3% to 4% of the sample is in the top ten clones.

About this clone itself: Its antigen has not been determined. No quality values exist for individual bases; no much larger clone is one base distant.

The CDR3 numbers 14 residues from cysteine through phenylalanine. Just CDR3 DNA is preserved here, 42 bases in frame from base 1. V was cut back by 6 bases and J by 1 base, leaving a gap of 12 bases between them. Sequences SNHLY (CDR1) and FYNNEI (CDR2) are obtained from the germline V gene. The cohort consisted of 600 to 700 healthy bone marrow donors. Cohort members were all nominally healthy when sampled, although unrecorded immune exposures were likely present. The donor was CMV seronegative and belonged to the group of over 350 seronegative cohort members. A peripheral blood sample was collected from each donor, and TCR beta sequencing was performed on peripheral blood mononuclear cells. The Qiagen DNeasy Blood Extraction Kit was used to extract genomic DNA from the blood cell samples.

What was sequenced was PBMCs. The rearrangement joined TRBV2 to TRBJ1-1; D gene: possibly TRBD1, on 5 matching bases. This TCR derives from a woman aged 40 to 55 in good health and CMV-seronegative. The CDR3 loop reads CASRLQGPNTEAFF. DNA sequence: TGTGCCAGCAGGCTCCAGGGCCCGAACACTGAAGCTTTCTTT.